One and the same sample provided the 4 T cell receptor beta chains below, sequenced in a study of cytomegalovirus exposure and HLA in healthy donors. Primers: 60 Vbeta forward and 13 Jbeta reverse. Clones were sequenced by immunoSEQ multiplex PCR, and TCRdb holds only the in-frame ones, with some missing. The sample features tens of thousands of clones, with 6.2% in its top ten. Specimen: PBMCs. All receptors derive from a man aged 25-45 years in good health and CMV-seronegative.

A word on this clone: Sequence at one end of the junction differs from germline and may be a read error. The gene calls are TRBV30 and TRBJ1-5; D is ambiguous. The CDR3 contains 15 residues. The germline V gene has CDR1 GTSNPN and CDR2 SVGIG (reference sequence). CDR3 sequence: CAGSLRLGGNQPQHF. The CDR3 region has the DNA TGTGCCGGGAGTTTAAGGCTGGGAGGCAATCAGCCCCAGCATTTT.

This chain uses TRBV5-1 with TRBJ2-1; D gene ambiguous. This CDR3 contains 14 residues. Germline values: CDR1 SGHRS, CDR2 YFSETQ. V lost 4 bases to trimming and J lost 5 bases, with 13 bases between them. The CDR3 protein is CASSRGEIDNEQFF. The CDR3, as DNA: TGCGCCAGCAGCCGCGGAGAGATAGACAATGAGCAGTTCTTC.

A word on this clone: The germline gene is not matched at one end of the junction; a read error may be the cause. The rearrangement links TRBV5-1 to TRBJ2-3; tentatively, D is TRBD2 (6 bases). Germline V lookup: CDR1 SGHRS, CDR2 YFSETQ. The length of the CDR3 is 15 residues. CDR3 loop: CASRLTRGGTDKQYF. In DNA, the CDR3 is TGCGCCAGCAGATTGACTAGAGGTGGCACAGATAAGCAGTATTTT. Drawing the rest from reference TRBV5-1 and TRBJ2-3, the complete variable domain is KAGVTQTPRYLIKTRGQQVTLSCSPISGHRSVSWYQQTPGQGLQFLFEYFSETQRNKGNFPGRFSGRQFSNSRSEMNVSTLELGDSALYLCASRLTRGGTDKQYFGPGTRLTVL.

This sequence joins TRBV30 and TRBJ2-1; D not resolved. V gave up 4 bases and J gave up 0 bases, with 13 bases separating them. Germline assignment: CDR1 GTSNPN and CDR2 SVGIG (reference sequence). The CDR3 has 15 amino acids. The CDR3 region is CAWKSVRISYNEQFF. CDR3 nucleotide sequence: TGTGCCTGGAAGTCTGTCAGGATCTCCTACAATGAGCAGTTCTTC. Based on the CDR3 plus reference TRBV30 and TRBJ2-1, the full variable domain is SQTIHQWPATLVQPVGSPLSLECTVEGTSNPNLYWYRQAAGRGLQLLFYSVGIGQISSEVPQNLSASRPQDRQFILSSKKLLLSDSGFYLCAWKSVRISYNEQFFGPGTRLTVL.